One T cell receptor (beta chain) is described in this entry. Its matching antigen is unknown. The CDR3 is made up of 15 amino acids. The germline gives CDR1 SGHRS, CDR2 YFSETQ. V shed 3 bases, J shed 7 bases, and the junction held 12 bases outside the gene matches. The sample comes from a study of T cells after yellow fever vaccination. Study context: It was SMART-Seq v4 Ultra Low Input that prepared the fractions with low cell numbers. The study, taken as a whole, reports: Subsequent to the booster, the majority of primary-vaccination clones reappeared (roughly 95% CD4, around 90% CD8). Repertoires obtained by FACS sorting could include abundant clonotypes that entered as contaminants from the bulk population.

By 5'RACE template switching, TCR cDNA was produced, with a universal primer site and UMIs added in the process. TCRdb analysed the 5' RACE reads with MiXCR anew, one entry per CDR3 protein. This table holds 200,000 to 250,000 distinct CDR3 sequences, approximately 3% found once. This clonotype originated in a man younger than 35 who received the YFV17D yellow fever vaccine. Here the sequenced sample was CD4+ T cells sorted from PBMCs, taken 10 days after the yellow fever booster vaccination. The chain has TRBV5-1 and TRBJ2-5; the match to TRBD1 covers 7 bases. The CDR3 loop is CASSWDRNELGTQYF. In nucleotides, the CDR3 is TGCGCCAGCAGCTGGGACAGAAATGAACTGGGGACCCAGTACTTC. Together with reference TRBV5-1 and TRBJ2-5, the CDR3 gives the full variable domain: KAGVTQTPRYLIKTRGQQVTLSCSPISGHRSVSWYQQTPGQGLQFLFEYFSETQRNKGNFPGRFSGRQFSNSRSEMNVSTLELGDSALYLCASSWDRNELGTQYFGPGTRLLVL.